This TCR beta chain was identified in a study of cytomegalovirus exposure and HLA in healthy donors (dated by TCRdb to about 2017). In the study overall: In an earlier analysis of around 540 of the donors, approximately 260 Gb of sequence data and 117 million unique TCR beta sequences from roughly 200 million T cells were reported. About 320 gigabases of sequencing data and tens of millions of unique TCR sequences were included in an early release covering 550 to 800 HLA-typed donors. Among the roughly 390 genotyped donors, roughly 80% belonged to the genetic ancestry cluster associated with self-reported Caucasian donors. The study aimed to test whether cataloging public T cell receptors could reveal signatures of past pathogen exposure. Using immunosequencing, the study profiled T cell repertoires from 500 to 800 subjects and related those repertoires to cytomegalovirus serostatus. Besides the first cohort of 666 subjects, a separate validation cohort made up of over 95 different subjects was used. To predict cytomegalovirus infection status, the study brought together high-throughput TCR immunosequencing, statistical association of individual TCRs with disease status, and machine learning. A later analysis re-examined previously published TCR beta repertoires from more than 600 donors and added high-resolution HLA genotyping to investigate patterns of TCR occurrence. Rather than drawing on any new phenotypic data, the later analysis identified candidate immune exposures from TCR beta sequences and the way those sequences occurred across donors. In an earlier analysis of 500 to 650 of the donors, high-throughput TCR beta sequencing was used to judge whether each TCR beta V gene segment behaved as functional or pseudogenic. Donor age, sex, ethnicity and CMV serostatus were compiled alongside the repertoire data. Genome-wide SNP genotypes for about 60% of the roughly 700 donors were used in a later genetic analysis, which treated that subset as a discovery cohort. Every repertoire in the discovery cohort had been generated on one and the same sequencing platform. Both class I and class II loci were covered by HLA typing, at four-digit resolution. The number of typed donors differed by locus: roughly 620-640 for A, B, C, DRB1 and DQB1; 500 to 550 for DQA1; 606 for DPA1; and around 490 for DPB1. Roughly five DR-DQ haplotypes were handled as single units for association and clustering, since linkage in the cohort was strong. Among roughly 400 genotyped donors of the cohort, an average of around 240,000 unique TCR beta nucleotide sequences was sequenced per donor, of which about 19% were non-productive. Results and caveats for the whole study, not just this receptor: When HLA alleles, especially DR and DQ, strongly co-occurred, TCR associations were difficult to assign to individual alleles. A later analysis reported that several top co-occurrence clusters appeared linked to parvovirus B19, influenza, CMV and Epstein-Barr virus. A few of the identified cytomegalovirus-associated TCR beta chains were confirmed in vitro to be specific for cytomegalovirus antigens. According to a later genetic analysis, donors in an Asian-associated ancestry cluster had fewer N-insertions in productive TCRs than the roughly 670-donor mean. V-gene and J-gene trimming of TCR beta chains was associated with a missense DCLRE1C variant in a later genetic analysis, and the association was replicated in an independent cohort. The presence/absence analyses assumed that sequencing depth was roughly uniform across donors, and that assumption may not be true. Most TCR sequences were observed very rarely across donors, whereas some public TCRs were present in many individuals. A total of roughly 160 TCR beta chains were listed by the study as associated with cytomegalovirus. Seventeen rarely observed V segments, including chromosome 9 orphons, were excluded from the earlier analysis of a few hundred of the donors because counts were too low. A later analysis found that HLA-associated TCR beta chains were more clonally expanded and had lower generation probabilities than equally common non-associated chains. A group of highly shared sequence variants was considered likely to be a technical artifact of the sequencing pipeline. Linkage disequilibrium might explain the correlated functional status among segregating V segments, but an unknown experimental factor could not be excluded. Most CMV-associated TCR beta chains appeared to be HLA-restricted in a later analysis, and the HLA associations seemed to be driven largely by CMV exposure. The 87-base-pair reads could not distinguish some IMGT-functional V segments, including TRBV6-2 and TRBV6-3, so those segments were excluded. Immune exposure information for the cohort was limited to CMV serostatus. The classifier was reported to diagnose cytomegalovirus status with high specificity and sensitivity in both the original and validation cohorts. The cohort was sequenced for TCR beta chains only, and without alpha or paired-chain data the features that could be detected were limited. A further reported finding was that TCR beta sequences accurately predicted the HLA-A and HLA-B alleles for most subjects in the first cohort. Because some donors lacked HLA typing at each locus, the association tests relied only on the typed subset. At a false discovery rate of 0.05, a later analysis linked under 20,000 TCR beta sequences to specific HLA alleles. Broadly in line with IMGT annotations, most TCR beta V segments showed up in productive rearrangements about 87% or about 30% of the time in an earlier analysis of 587 of the donors. It was suggested by the authors that the approach could potentially be generalized to other disease states and immunological phenotypes. A later analysis found that TCR association rates varied across HLA loci, with DRB1 alleles showing the most associated TCRs and HLA-C alleles the fewest.

From the germline V gene, CDR1 is MNHNS and CDR2 is SASEGT. The CDR3 runs 15 residues from the cysteine to the phenylalanine. The kept DNA is CDR3 alone, 45 bases in frame from the first base. Comment on this clone: Its antigen remains undetermined. At one end, the junction sequence differs from germline, possibly due to a read error. This sample also contains other DNA sequences that code for the same CDR3.

The library was generated by the immunoSEQ multiplex PCR assay. A mixture of 60 forward primers for TCR Vbeta segments and 13 reverse primers for TCR Jbeta segments was used in the multiplex PCR. The CDR3 region of rearranged TCR beta genes was amplified from genomic DNA with a multiplex PCR assay. On the Illumina HiSeq System, the amplified TCR beta libraries were sequenced as 87-base-pair reads. In the paper's pipeline: A later analysis counted 75 million to 100 million unique TCR beta chains across the 550 to 800 repertoires, and some 11 million of these chains were shared by at least two donors. Raw reads were error-corrected and collapsed into unique sequences by a nearest-neighbor algorithm in which closely related sequences were merged to remove PCR and sequencing errors. V, D and J gene segments were assigned by aligning CDR3 sequences to IMGT reference sequences. For a sequence to be retained, a match of at least six nucleotides to both a V gene segment and a J gene segment was required. A rearrangement counted as productive if the CDR3 had no stop codons and remained in frame with V and J, and every other rearrangement counted as non-productive. Following IMGT convention, CDR3 was defined as the stretch from the second conserved V-encoded cysteine up to the conserved J-encoded phenylalanine. Sequences without an unambiguous match to a single V gene segment were excluded from the earlier analysis of approximately 600 of the donors. In an earlier analysis of some 590 of the donors, a V segment was called functional when productive rearrangements were above 56.7%, and segregating when the standard deviation between donors exceeded 5%. To diagnose cytomegalovirus status from the catalog of TCR beta chain sequences, a statistical classification framework was built. In a later analysis, TCR nucleotide sequences were compared against IMGT/GENE-DB human TR gene sequences so that V and J genes could be assigned. Using the TCRdist pipeline, a later analysis assigned CDR3 sequences along with most-parsimonious VDJ recombination scenarios. In a later analysis, each TCR beta chain was defined by its CDR3 amino acid sequence together with its V-gene family, and reads lacking a unique V-gene family were excluded. To address suspected cross-contamination and a sequencing artifact, a later analysis removed several hundred highly shared, low-generation-probability nucleotide sequences. In a later analysis, a clonal expansion index was calculated for each public chain from normalized within-repertoire ranks of inferred template counts. In a later analysis, generation probabilities were computed using a VDJ recombination model fitted to out-of-frame rearrangements, and the results were checked against IGoR. In a later analysis, hypergeometric tests were used to score TCR-TCR, TCR-HLA and TCR-CMV co-occurrence, with a repertoire-size bias correction applied to TCR pairs. In a later analysis, false discovery rates were estimated by permuting HLA or CMV assignments 20 times. In a later analysis, co-occurring TCRs were grouped using DBSCAN, with TCRdist sequence similarity added in when clustering inside HLA-allele-positive subsets. Co-occurrence clustering excluded repertoires with fewer than 30,000 or more than 120,000 public chains, plus five with anomalous nucleotide sharing. TCRdb re-hosts the immuneACCESS table, in-frame sequences only. Its copies lack some clones; in the studies checked, an unresolved V gene accounts for under half of them, and the cause for the rest is not known. V and J calls and clone size are copied from that table; D and trimming were computed from the DNA. The sample has roughly 130,000 clones on record, roughly 80% of them singletons. Over 2.5% of the sample comes from the top ten.

The cohort comprised around 700 healthy bone marrow donors. All cohort members were sampled while nominally healthy, although unrecorded immune exposures were likely present. The donor was CMV seronegative and was included in the group of about 400 seronegative cohort members. Each donor provided a peripheral blood sample, and peripheral blood mononuclear cells were used for TCR beta sequencing. Genomic DNA was extracted from the blood cell samples with the Qiagen DNeasy Blood Extraction Kit. What was sequenced was PBMCs. The rearranged chain carries TRBV6-1 and TRBJ2-1; TRBD1 lines up with 10 middle nucleotides. The sequence derives from a male donor in good health and CMV-seronegative. The nucleotide sequence reads TGTGCCAGCAGTGCGACAGGGGGCTCCTATAATGAGCAGTTCTTC. Its product reads: CASSATGGSYNEQFF.